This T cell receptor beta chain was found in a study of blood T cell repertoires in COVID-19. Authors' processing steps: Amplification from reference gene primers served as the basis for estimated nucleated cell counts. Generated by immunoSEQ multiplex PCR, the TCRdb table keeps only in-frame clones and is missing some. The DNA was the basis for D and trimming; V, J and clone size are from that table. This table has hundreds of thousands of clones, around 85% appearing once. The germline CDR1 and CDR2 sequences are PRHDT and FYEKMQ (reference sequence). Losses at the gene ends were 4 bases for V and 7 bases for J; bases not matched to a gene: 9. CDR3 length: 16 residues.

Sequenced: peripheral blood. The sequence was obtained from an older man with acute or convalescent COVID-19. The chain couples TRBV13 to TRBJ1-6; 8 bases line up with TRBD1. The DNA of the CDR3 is TGTGCCAGCAGCTCTCGACAGGGGATATTGAATTCACCCCTCCACTTT. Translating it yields CASSSRQGILNSPLHF.